What follows is one TCR beta chain and its context. Its specificity is not known. The record originates from a study of T cell responses to AZD1222 COVID-19 vaccine. Broader study findings: Donors in the cohort were predominantly white British and more often female, and clonal diversity was possibly underestimated. No day 14 peak samples; only post-peak repertoires were characterized.

CDR1 and CDR2 from the germline V gene are SQVTM and ANQGSEA. The V segment lost 4 bases and the J segment 3 bases; nucleotides outside the gene matches: 3. This CDR3 region has 13 residues. Some clones are missing from TCRdb's copy, which holds only in-frame ones; the method was immunoSEQ multiplex PCR. The sample yields 120,000 to 150,000 clones, 85% to 90% seen once. Sequenced here: peripheral blood, sampled 28 days after the second AZD1222 dose. The source is an adult who received the AZD1222 COVID-19 vaccine. This chain connects TRBV29-1 to TRBJ2-4; 7 bases fit TRBD1. The DNA of the CDR3 is TGCAGCGTTGTGGCAGGGGGCAAAAACATTCAGTACTTC. It encodes CSVVAGGKNIQYF.